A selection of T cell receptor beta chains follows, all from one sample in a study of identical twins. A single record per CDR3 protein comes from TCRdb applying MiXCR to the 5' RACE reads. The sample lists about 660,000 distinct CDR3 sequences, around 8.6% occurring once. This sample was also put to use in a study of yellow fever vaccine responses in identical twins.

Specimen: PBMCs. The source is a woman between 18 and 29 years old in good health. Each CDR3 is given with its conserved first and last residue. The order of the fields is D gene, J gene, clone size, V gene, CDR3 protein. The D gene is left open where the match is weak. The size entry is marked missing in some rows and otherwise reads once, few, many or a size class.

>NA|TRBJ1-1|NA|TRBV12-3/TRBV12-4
CASSPPGALNTEAFF
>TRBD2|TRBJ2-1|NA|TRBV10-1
CASSESGLAGESEQFF
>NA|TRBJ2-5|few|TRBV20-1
CSARSPGRLETQYF
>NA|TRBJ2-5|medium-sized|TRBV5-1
CASSYDRGWTQYF
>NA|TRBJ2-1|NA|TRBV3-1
CASSQGGPVEQFF
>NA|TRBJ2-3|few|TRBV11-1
CASSLRSRGTDTQYF
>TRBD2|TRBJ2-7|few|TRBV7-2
CASSLSGRANEQYF
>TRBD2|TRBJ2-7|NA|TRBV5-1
CASSPSGSPYEQYF
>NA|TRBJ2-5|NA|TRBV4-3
CASSQEDRSAETQYF
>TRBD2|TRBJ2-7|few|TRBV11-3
CASSSTSAYEQYF
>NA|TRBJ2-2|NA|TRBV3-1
CASSQGSSANTGELFF
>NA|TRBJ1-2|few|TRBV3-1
CASSQARAGYGYTF
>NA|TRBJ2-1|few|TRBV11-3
CASSFDSAYYNEQFF
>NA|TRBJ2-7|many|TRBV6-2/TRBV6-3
CATLRPVIYEQYF
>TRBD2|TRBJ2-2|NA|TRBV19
CASSRASGSTGELFF